Below, one T cell receptor beta chain is given with its context. Per the authors' pipeline: Estimation of nucleated cell counts was performed using reference gene primer amplification. The protocol was immunoSEQ multiplex PCR, while the TCRdb copy is restricted to in-frame clones and leaves out a portion. That table supplies the V and J calls and clone size; D and trimming were determined from the DNA. The table has approximately 170,000 clones, about 88% seen once. This sample is drawn from a study of blood T cell repertoires in COVID-19. Across the whole study: Samples taken during acute and convalescent COVID-19 were collected in the United States, Italy and Spain.

Trimming removed 6 bases from V and 4 bases from J, with 18 bases in between. This CDR3 spans 15 amino acids. CDR1 is SEHNR and CDR2 is FQNEAQ in the germline V gene (reference sequence). The chain joins TRBV7-9 to TRBJ1-1; D is uncertain. Sequenced input: peripheral blood. The receptor's source is a man aged 25-40 years with acute or convalescent COVID-19. The CDR3 spells CASRTGQTSSTEAFF. In DNA, the CDR3 is TGTGCCAGCAGGACGGGTCAAACATCTAGCACTGAAGCTTTCTTT.